This passage covers 24 T cell receptor beta chains from one sample sequenced in a study of cytomegalovirus exposure and HLA in healthy donors. PCR involved 60 Vbeta and 13 Jbeta primers. Clones were sequenced by immunoSEQ multiplex PCR, and TCRdb holds only the in-frame ones, with some missing. The table shows some 200,000 clones, with 82% occurring only once. The sequenced sample consisted of PBMCs. The origin of the receptors is a woman under 30 in good health and CMV-seronegative.

The V and J genes are TRBV19 and TRBJ2-7; D possibly corresponds to TRBD2 (6 bases). Trimming took 5 bases from V and 5 from J, leaving 16 bases between them. The CDR3 sequence is 14 residues long. CDR1 and CDR2 from the germline V gene are LNHDA and SQIVND (reference sequence). The CDR3 sequence: CASSPRLEGNEQYF. CDR3 coding DNA: TGTGCCAGTAGTCCGAGGTTGGAGGGGAACGAGCAGTACTTC.

V and J are TRBV6-1 and TRBJ1-5, with no clear D. The germline V and J ends were trimmed by 3 bases and 7 bases, with 10 bases remaining between them. Germline V gene data show CDR1 as MNHNS and CDR2 as SASEGT. The CDR3 runs to 13 residues. Here the CDR3 reads CASSEYPGQPQHF. CDR3 nucleotides: TGTGCCAGCAGTGAGTACCCTGGCCAGCCCCAGCATTTT.

The genes are TRBV4-2 and TRBJ2-2, with D unresolved. This CDR3 is 14 amino acids long. Trimming shortened V by 0 bases and J by 8 bases, and 10 bases separated the two germline ends. Germline CDR1 and CDR2: LGHNA and YNFKEQ. The CDR3 bases are TGTGCCAGCAGCCAAGAAGGTGGAGAGGGGGAGCTGTTTTTT. Encoded protein: CASSQEGGEGELFF.

V is TRBV6-5 and J is TRBJ1-5; D is unclear. The CDR3 sequence is 13 residues long. The germline gives CDR1 MNHEY, CDR2 SVGAGI. Trimming removed 0 bases from V and 4 bases from J, with 4 bases in between. The CDR3: CASSYSRNQPQHF. In DNA, the CDR3 is TGTGCCAGCAGTTACTCGAGGAATCAGCCCCAGCATTTT.

This clone has just one count. The V gene is TRBV11-2, the J gene TRBJ2-7; weak D call: TRBD2 (6 bases). Between the trimmed V and J ends, which lost 5 bases and 9 bases, there was a span of 17 bases. From germline, CDR1 is SGHAT and CDR2 FQNNGV. CDR3 size: 13 residues. The CDR3 sequence: CASSGEVGPGQYF. CDR3 sequence (DNA): TGTGCCAGCAGCGGGGAGGTAGGGCCCGGGCAGTACTTC.

The chain employs TRBV7-9 and TRBJ1-1; D is possibly TRBD1 (6 bases). V was clipped by 3 bases and J by 2 bases, with 13 bases between them. Germline CDR1 is SEHNR and CDR2 is FQNEAQ (reference sequence). The CDR3 has 15 residues. The CDR3 DNA reads TGTGCCAGCAGCTTTGCGGGGGCCGGAAACACTGAAGCTTTCTTT. This sequence encodes CASSFAGAGNTEAFF. Full variable domain (rest looked up from reference TRBV7-9 and TRBJ1-1): DTGVSQNPRHKITKRGQNVTFRCDPISEHNRLYWYRQTLGQGPEFLTYFQNEAQLEKSRLLSDRFSAERPKGSFSTLEIQRTEQGDSAMYLCASSFAGAGNTEAFFGQGTRLTVV.

The rearrangement links TRBV7-9 to TRBJ2-4; 11 bases are shared with TRBD2. With V trimmed by 4 bases and J by 1 base, 3 bases remained unmatched. Germline CDR1 is SEHNR and CDR2 is FQNEAQ (reference sequence). The CDR3 is 16 residues long. The CDR3 bases are TGTGCCAGCAGCTCGTTAGCGGGGGGGGCCAAAAACATTCAGTACTTC. This translates into CASSSLAGGAKNIQYF.

The chain has TRBV2 and TRBJ2-2; 8 nucleotides align to TRBD2. This CDR3 is 14 amino acids long. Unmatched junction bases numbered 2, after V lost 8 bases and J lost 0 bases. Per germline, CDR1 SNHLY and CDR2 FYNNEI. CDR3 nucleotides: TGTGCCAGCCTCGGGGGGGCGAACACCGGGGAGCTGTTTTTT. This sequence encodes CASLGGANTGELFF.

This sequence joins TRBV9 and TRBJ1-3; D might be TRBD1 (5 bases). From germline, CDR1 is SGDLS and CDR2 YYNGEE. The CDR3 runs to 19 residues. V lost 3 bases, J lost 0 bases, and 22 bases lay in between. The CDR3 protein is CASSATNYWAGSSGNTIYF. In DNA form, the CDR3 reads TGTGCCAGCAGCGCAACCAATTATTGGGCAGGGTCCTCTGGAAACACCATATATTTT.

The chain carries TRBV18 and TRBJ2-7, with 12 bases matching TRBD1. CDR3 length: 14 amino acids. V lost 3 bases, J lost 5 bases, and 2 bases stayed unmatched. Germline CDR1 KGHSH, CDR2 LQKENI. CDR3 residues: CASSPGQGANEQYF. In DNA form, the CDR3 reads TGTGCCAGCTCACCGGGACAGGGGGCGAACGAGCAGTACTTC.

Of note for this clone: A read error may produce the germline difference seen at one junction end. The rearrangement uses TRBV7-9 and TRBJ2-3; 8 positions agree with TRBD2. Germline V CDR1 and CDR2: SEHNR, FQNEAQ (reference sequence). The CDR3 is made up of 16 amino acids. The CDR3 loop is CSSSLGGTRFTDTQYF. The CDR3 DNA is TGTTCCAGCAGCTTAGGTGGGACTAGATTCACAGATACGCAGTATTTT.

This clone appeared a single time. The V gene is TRBV5-4, the J gene TRBJ2-1; a possible D gene is TRBD2 (6 bases). V was shortened by 0 bases and J by 6 bases, with 13 bases between the two germline ends. From germline, CDR1 is SGHNT and CDR2 YYREEE (reference sequence). CDR3 length: 15 residues. CDR3 DNA: TGTGCCAGCAGCTTGGGCGGGGCGTTGGGCAATGAGCAGTTCTTC. This translates into CASSLGGALGNEQFF. Based on the CDR3 plus reference TRBV5-4 and TRBJ2-1, the full variable domain is ETGVTQSPTHLIKTRGQQVTLRCSSQSGHNTVSWYQQALGQGPQFIFQYYREEENGRGNFPPRFSGLQFPNYSSELNVNALELDDSALYLCASSLGGALGNEQFFGPGTRLTVL.

V is TRBV10-3 and J is TRBJ2-3; 9 positions agree with TRBD2. V trimming: 5 bases; J trimming: 7 bases; junction bases outside the gene matches: 7. The CDR3 totals 14 residues. The germline V gene encodes CDR1 ENHRY and CDR2 SYGVKD. The CDR3 loop reads CAISRTSDRNTQYF. DNA of the CDR3: TGTGCCATCAGTAGGACTAGCGATAGGAATACGCAGTATTTT.

With respect to this clone: Different DNA sequences within this sample yield the same CDR3. J is TRBJ2-7 and V is TRBV5-1; TRBD1 might be the D (6 bases). The V and J ends lost 4 bases and 1 base respectively, with 9 bases between them. CDR1 and CDR2 (germline): SGHRS, YFSETQ. The length of the CDR3 is 13 residues. The CDR3 reads CASSPDSSYEQYF. The CDR3 nucleotides are TGCGCCAGCAGCCCGGACAGTTCCTACGAGCAGTACTTC.

V gene TRBV7-9 combines with J gene TRBJ2-7; possibly TRBD2 for D (5 bases). V lost 5 bases to trimming and J lost 5 bases, with 10 bases between them. The CDR3 is made up of 12 amino acids. The germline gives CDR1 SEHNR, CDR2 FQNEAQ (reference sequence). DNA of the CDR3: TGTGCCAGCAGCCTACCGAGGGACGAGCAGTACTTC. This codes for CASSLPRDEQYF.

The chain links TRBV6-5 to TRBJ2-3; perhaps TRBD1 as D (6 bases). Germline V CDR1 and CDR2: MNHEY, SVGAGI. V lost 7 bases and J lost 3, with 17 bases in between. This CDR3 has 15 residues. The CDR3 is CASTSGDANTDTQYF. In DNA form, the CDR3 reads TGTGCCAGCACCTCAGGGGACGCAAATACAGATACGCAGTATTTT.

J is TRBJ2-5 and V is TRBV5-4; a weak D match, TRBD2 (5 bases). Germline V gene data show CDR1 as SGHNT and CDR2 as YYREEE (reference sequence). V was shortened by 4 bases and J by 5 bases, with 18 bases between the two germline ends. CDR3 size: 15 residues. DNA of the CDR3: TGTGCCAGCAGCCGGCCGCTGGACCGAGGGGAGACCCAGTACTTC. This codes for CASSRPLDRGETQYF.

This chain joins TRBV27 and TRBJ1-4; D gene ambiguous. Germline CDR1 and CDR2: MNHEY and SMNVEV (reference sequence). The CDR3 has 13 amino acids. Trimming removed 3 bases from V and 4 bases from J, with 6 bases in between. The CDR3 spells CASSLRRNEKLFF. DNA of the CDR3: TGTGCCAGCAGTTTGCGTCGTAATGAAAAACTGTTTTTT.

The chain joins TRBV23-1 to TRBJ2-2; 13 bases are shared with TRBD2. TRBV23-1 is classed as an ORF, of uncertain function. The CDR3 is 18 residues long. The ends lost 0 bases at V and 0 bases at J; junction bases unmatched: 1. The CDR3 coding sequence is TGCGCCAGCAGTCAATCTGGGACTAGCGGGGCGAACACCGGGGAGCTGTTTTTT. It encodes CASSQSGTSGANTGELFF.

The chain joins TRBV2 to TRBJ2-3; D gene unclear. CDR1 is SNHLY, CDR2 FYNNEI, per germline. V was clipped by 6 bases and J by 6 bases, with 7 bases between them. CDR3 length: 11 amino acids. CDR3 in amino acids: CASSSVDTQYF. For the CDR3, the DNA is TGTGCCAGCAGCTCGGTGGATACGCAGTATTTT.

This clone showed up just a few times. This rearrangement joins TRBV6-6 to TRBJ1-1, with D perhaps TRBD1 (5 bases). Trimming pared 2 bases from V and 3 bases from J, leaving 10 bases between. CDR1 and CDR2 (germline): MNHNY, SVGAGI (reference sequence). CDR3 length: 14 residues. The CDR3 DNA reads TGTGCCAGCAGTTACGCGGGGGGGGACACTGAAGCTTTCTTT. This gives the protein CASSYAGGDTEAFF.

The chain recombines TRBV28 with TRBJ1-1; the match to TRBD1 covers 7 bases. After removal of 11 bases from V and 1 base from J, the junction contained 4 bases not matched to a gene. Germline V gives CDR1 MDHEN, CDR2 SYDVKM. This CDR3 spans 12 amino acids. The CDR3 DNA reads as TGTGCCGGATCAGGGGGGAACACTGAAGCTTTCTTT. Its protein is CAGSGGNTEAFF. The full variable domain, rest sourced from reference TRBV28 and TRBJ1-1, is DVKVTQSSRYLVKRTGEKVFLECVQDMDHENMFWYRQDPGLGLRLIYFSYDVKMKEKGDIPEGYSVSREKKERFSLILESASTNQTSMYLCAGSGGNTEAFFGQGTRLTVV.

The rearrangement joins TRBV5-1 to TRBJ2-2; D not certain. The CDR3 loop spans 13 amino acids. V was trimmed by 0 bases and J by 8 bases, leaving 8 bases between them. Germline CDR1 SGHRS, CDR2 YFSETQ. The CDR3 sequence is CASSLARDGELFF. The CDR3 DNA sequence: TGCGCCAGCAGCTTGGCCCGAGATGGGGAGCTGTTTTTT.

This clone appeared once. This chain uses TRBV7-9 with TRBJ2-2; no clear D gene. V lost 3 bases, J lost 6 bases, and 5 bases lay in between. The germline gives CDR1 SEHNR, CDR2 FQNEAQ (reference sequence). The CDR3 runs 12 residues. This chain's CDR3 is CASSFEAGELFF. The CDR3 DNA sequence: TGTGCCAGCAGCTTCGAGGCCGGGGAGCTGTTTTTT.